This T cell receptor beta chain was documented in a study of T cell responses to AZD1222 COVID-19 vaccine. Sequencing was performed with immunoSEQ multiplex PCR; in TCRdb, only in-frame clones are kept and a portion is missing. This sample has 150,000 to 200,000 clones; 85% to 95% occur once, and the top ten carry roughly 1.3%. The V gene's germline CDR1 is SNHLY and CDR2 FYNNEI. V was clipped by 7 bases and J by 8 bases; unmatched bases: 5. CDR3 size: 14 residues. Specimen: peripheral blood, collected on day 0 of AZD1222 vaccination. The V call is TRBV2, the J call TRBJ1-4; 12 bases are a match to TRBD1. The source of this sequence is an adult in good health. The CDR3 loop reads CASTRDRGREKLFF. The CDR3 DNA sequence: TGTGCCAGCACTAGGGACAGGGGGCGCGAAAAACTGTTTTTT.